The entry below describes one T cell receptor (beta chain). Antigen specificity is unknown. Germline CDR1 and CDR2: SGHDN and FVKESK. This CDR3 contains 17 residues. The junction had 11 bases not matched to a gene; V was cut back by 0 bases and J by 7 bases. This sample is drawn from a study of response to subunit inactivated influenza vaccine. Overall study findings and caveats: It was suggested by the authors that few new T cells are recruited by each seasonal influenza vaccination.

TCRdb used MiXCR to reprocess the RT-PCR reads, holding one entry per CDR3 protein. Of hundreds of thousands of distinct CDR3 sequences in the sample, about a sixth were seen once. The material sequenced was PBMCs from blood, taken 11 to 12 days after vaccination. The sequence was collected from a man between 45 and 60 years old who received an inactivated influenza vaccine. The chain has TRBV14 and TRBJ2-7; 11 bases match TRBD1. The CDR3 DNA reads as TGTGCCAGCAGCCAAGATGGATTCGGACAGGGGGCGCGGGAGCAGTACTTC. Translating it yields CASSQDGFGQGAREQYF.